Listed here are 29 T cell receptor beta chains from one sample, sequenced in a study of molecular identifiers for immune sequencing clone quantification. TCRdb independently ran MiXCR on the PCR reads; one entry per CDR3 protein. The data contain some 580,000 distinct CDR3 sequences, 25% of them seen just once; the ten biggest clones take up about 0.78%. The sequencing sample was made of naive CD8+ T cells from blood, with Jurkat cell RNA spiked in. Subset here: FACS-sorted CD8+CD4-CCR7+CD45RA+ naive T cells. The source of these receptors is a human donor in good health. Some libraries in this study had Jurkat cell RNA spiked in.

This clonotype occurred many times. J is TRBJ1-1 and V is TRBV4-3; D is unclear. The V gene's germline CDR1 is LGHNA and CDR2 YSLEER. The CDR3 totals 14 residues. Trimming cost V 2 bases and J 2 bases, with 9 bases left between them. In DNA form, the CDR3 reads TGCGCCAGCAGCCAATTTCTGGGAAACACTGAAGCTTTCTTT. This sequence encodes CASSQFLGNTEAFF.

This clonotype was seen more than once but under ten times. The CDR3 region has the DNA TGTGCCAGCAGCCCCGGGACTAGCGGGAGTGATGAGCAGTTCTTC. The encoded protein is CASSPGTSGSDEQFF. This rearrangement joins TRBV7-3 to TRBJ2-1; 14 bases match TRBD2. Germline V gene sequence: CDR1 SGHTA, CDR2 FQGTGA. After removal of 5 bases from V and 8 bases from J, the junction contained 5 bases not matched to a gene. CDR3 length equals 15 residues.

V and J are TRBV27 and TRBJ1-6; D is unclear. V was shortened by 2 bases and J by 8 bases, with 13 bases between the two germline ends. CDR3 length equals 15 residues. Germline CDR1 and CDR2: MNHEY and SMNVEV (reference sequence). The CDR3 DNA is TGTGCCAGCAGTTTAGATGGGTTTGGAGATTCACCCCTCCACTTT. Translated, it gives CASSLDGFGDSPLHF.

The sample holds many counts of this clonotype. J is TRBJ2-7 and V is TRBV6-5; weak D call: TRBD1 (5 bases). The CDR3 covers 13 residues. Germline V gene data show CDR1 as MNHEY and CDR2 as SVGAGI. Trimming removed 6 bases at V and 2 bases at J, with 11 bases between. The DNA for the CDR3 is TGTGCCAGCAGGCGACAGAGCACCTACGAGCAGTACTTC. Amino acids: CASRRQSTYEQYF.

With respect to this clonotype: A much larger clone lies a single base off, so this may be a read error. It is likely a read error, because the conserved phenylalanine at the end of the CDR3 is missing. This chain joins TRBV4-3 and TRBJ1-1; D remains ambiguous. The CDR3 has 15 residues. The germline V gene encodes CDR1 LGHNA and CDR2 YSLEER. The ends were cut back, 2 bases at V and 1 base at J, with 11 bases in the middle. CDR3 nucleotide sequence: TGCGCCAGCAGCCAATCCAACACCAAGAACACTGAAGCTTTCTAT. Translated: CASSQSNTKNTEAFY.

This clonotype was observed a handful of times. This rearrangement joins TRBV7-6 to TRBJ2-3; 10 bases are shared with TRBD1. The CDR3 covers 16 residues. Germline-derived CDR1 and CDR2 are SGHVS and FNYEAQ. Trimming at V came to 5 bases and at J to 3 bases, leaving 8 bases not matched to a gene. CDR3 sequence reads: CASSGDRGFLTDTQYF. The CDR3 DNA follows: TGTGCCAGCAGCGGGGACAGGGGTTTTTTAACAGATACGCAGTATTTT.

On this clonotype: A read error may be the cause here, since a much bigger clone is one base away. The V and J genes are TRBV29-1 and TRBJ1-1; no clear D. CDR1 SQVTM and CDR2 ANQGSEA come from the germline V gene. This CDR3 comprises 11 residues. CDR3 nucleotides: TGCAGCGTCATAGTGAACGCTGAAGCTTTCTTT. Residues: CSVIVNAEAFF.

A note on this clonotype: Sequence at one end of the junction differs from germline and may be a read error. The chain links TRBV5-3 to TRBJ2-1; 10 bases align to TRBD2. TRBV5-3 is an ORF; its function is uncertain. The CDR3 is 14 residues long. The CDR3 is CASSSGTSVDEQFF. CDR3 coding DNA: TGTGCCAGCAGCTCCGGGACTAGCGTAGATGAGCAGTTCTTC.

This clonotype has ten or more counts. The rearrangement uses TRBV29-1 and TRBJ2-7; the match to TRBD1 covers 10 bases. This CDR3 region has 15 residues. The germline CDR1 and CDR2 sequences are SQVTM and ANQGSEA. After removal of 2 bases from V and 7 bases from J, the junction contained 11 bases not matched to a gene. CDR3 sequence reads: CSVEPDRTGGQEQYF. The CDR3 nucleotides read TGCAGCGTTGAACCTGACCGGACAGGGGGTCAAGAGCAGTACTTC.

Note on this clonotype: A single base separates this from a much larger clone, so it may be a read error. The rearrangement joins TRBV30 to TRBJ2-1; 7 bases match TRBD2. The CDR3 has 12 amino acids. The germline V gene encodes CDR1 GTSNPN and CDR2 SVGIG (reference sequence). The chain's CDR3 is CAWSPAGYEPFF. In nucleotides, the CDR3 is TGTGCCTGGAGTCCAGCGGGGTATGAGCCGTTCTTC.

This rearrangement joins TRBV20-1 to TRBJ2-7, with 9 bases identical to TRBD2. The V segment lost 4 bases and the J segment 2 bases; nucleotides outside the gene matches: 3. This CDR3 region has 13 residues. Germline V lookup: CDR1 DFQATT, CDR2 SNEGSKA (reference sequence). The CDR3 nucleotides read TGCAGTGCTACGGGACTAGCCACCTACGAGCAGTACTTC. It is translated as CSATGLATYEQYF.

This clonotype was found a few times. This sequence joins TRBV19 and TRBJ2-2; TRBD1 matches 10 bases. Germline assignment: CDR1 LNHDA and CDR2 SQIVND (reference sequence). Trimming removed 2 bases from V and 5 bases from J; junction bases left unmatched: 8. The CDR3 sequence is 17 residues long. The CDR3 spells CASSITRDRGMTGELFF. DNA for the CDR3: TGTGCCAGTAGTATAACCCGGGACAGGGGCATGACCGGGGAGCTGTTTTTT. Based on the CDR3 plus reference TRBV19 and TRBJ2-2, the full variable domain is DGGITQSPKYLFRKEGQNVTLSCEQNLNHDAMYWYRQDPGQGLRLIYYSQIVNDFQKGDIAEGYSVSREKKESFPLTVTSAQKNPTAFYLCASSITRDRGMTGELFFGEGSRLTVL.

At least ten counts were recorded for this clonotype. The chain is built from TRBV29-1 and TRBJ1-1; maybe TRBD1 (5 bases). V shed 3 bases and J shed 0 bases, with 14 bases lying between them. Germline CDR1 SQVTM, CDR2 ANQGSEA. The CDR3 loop spans 15 amino acids. CDR3 residues: CSVDPGPHMNTEAFF. For the CDR3, the DNA is TGCAGCGTTGACCCAGGGCCTCATATGAACACTGAAGCTTTCTTT.

At least ten counts were recorded for this clonotype. V usage is TRBV6-2 or TRBV6-3 and J usage is TRBJ1-5; weak D call: TRBD1 (6 bases). CDR1 is MNHEY and CDR2 is SVGEGT in the germline V gene. The V end lost 5 bases, the J end lost 5 bases, and 16 bases lay between the germline ends. The CDR3 has 15 amino acids. The CDR3 spells CASSGIRQDDQPQHF. The DNA of the CDR3 is TGTGCCAGCAGTGGAATTCGACAGGACGATCAGCCCCAGCATTTT.

This clonotype has only a few counts. The genes are TRBV9 and TRBJ1-1; D uncertain. The CDR3 has 15 amino acids. Germline CDR1 reads SGDLS; CDR2 reads YYNGEE. Deletions cut 0 bases from V and 5 bases from J, with 14 bases between. CDR3: CASSVGFGSGTEAFF. The CDR3 DNA reads as TGTGCCAGCAGCGTAGGTTTCGGGAGCGGGACTGAAGCTTTCTTT.

This clonotype appeared a few times. The chain is built from TRBV12-3 or TRBV12-4 and TRBJ2-2; tentative D call: TRBD2 (5 bases). Trimming took 0 bases from V and 3 from J, leaving 14 bases between them. This CDR3 has 17 residues. The CDR3 region is CASSLASPGSYTGELFF. In DNA form, the CDR3 reads TGTGCCAGCAGTTTAGCAAGCCCTGGGAGTTACACCGGGGAGCTGTTTTTT.

A few counts support this clonotype. The chain carries TRBV4-1 and TRBJ2-7, with D perhaps matching TRBD1 (6 bases). Trimming pared 2 bases from V and 5 bases from J, leaving 13 bases between. The CDR3 is 14 amino acids. The V gene's germline CDR1 is MGHRA and CDR2 YSYEKL. CDR3 sequence reads: CASSQIGTSDEQYF. DNA for the CDR3: TGCGCCAGCAGCCAAATTGGGACATCCGACGAGCAGTACTTC.

This clonotype was observed many times. This chain joins TRBV4-1 and TRBJ2-7; possible D gene TRBD1, 5 bases. Trimming left V 1 base short and J 4 bases short, with 11 bases between. This CDR3 region has 14 residues. In germline, CDR1 is MGHRA, CDR2 YSYEKL. This chain's CDR3 is CASSQVGLGYEQYF. The CDR3, as DNA: TGCGCCAGCAGCCAAGTGGGGCTCGGATACGAGCAGTACTTC.

This clonotype was found many times. This sequence joins TRBV12-3 or TRBV12-4 and TRBJ1-5; possible D gene TRBD1, 6 bases. This CDR3 comprises 15 residues. Trimming shortened V by 5 bases and J by 0 bases, and 11 bases separated the two germline ends. The CDR3: CASSRGAFSNQPQHF. Written as DNA, the CDR3 is TGTGCCAGCAGTAGGGGGGCATTTAGCAATCAGCCCCAGCATTTT.

This chain joins TRBV4-3 and TRBJ1-2; D call uncertain. This CDR3 contains 15 residues. V lost 0 bases, J lost 3 bases, and 11 bases lay in between. Germline V gene sequence: CDR1 LGHNA, CDR2 YSLEER. CDR3 nucleotides: TGCGCCAGCAGCCAAGATCCTCGAACTGACTATGGCTACACCTTC. This translates into CASSQDPRTDYGYTF.

This clonotype turned up a few times. This chain connects TRBV7-3 to TRBJ2-7, with TRBD2 matching over 9 bases. The ends lost 5 bases at V and 3 bases at J; junction bases unmatched: 8. The CDR3 runs 15 residues. The germline CDR1 and CDR2 sequences are SGHTA and FQGTGA. CDR3 bases: TGTGCCAGCAGCCCCGAGACTAGCGGCTTCTACGAGCAGTACTTC. This encodes CASSPETSGFYEQYF.

Only a few counts were recorded for this clonotype. The V gene is TRBV5-6, the J gene TRBJ2-4, with 8 bases that match TRBD2. The CDR3 has 18 amino acids. Trimming cost V 0 bases and J 6 bases; bases outside gene matches: 14. Germline loops: CDR1 SGHDT, CDR2 YYEEEE. The DNA for the CDR3 is TGTGCCAGCAGCTTGGGATTTAGCAGCGGGAGCGTGGTAAACATTCAGTACTTC. Residues: CASSLGFSSGSVVNIQYF.

Turning to this clonotype: Germline and junction disagree at one end, which may indicate a read error. This chain uses TRBV6-5 with TRBJ2-3; 9 bases are a match to TRBD2. Germline V gene sequence: CDR1 MNHEY, CDR2 SVGAGI. CDR3 length: 16 residues. CDR3 nucleotides: TGTGCCAGCAGTTTCTCTCAAGCGGGAGGCACAGATACGCGGTATTTT. Encoded protein: CASSFSQAGGTDTRYF.

The sample holds many counts of this clonotype. The chain combines TRBV12-3 or TRBV12-4 with TRBJ1-1, with 9 bases aligning to TRBD1. The junction had 3 bases not matched to a gene; V was cut back by 5 bases and J by 5 bases. The CDR3 is 13 amino acids. CDR3 in DNA: TGTGCCAGCAGTGGGACAGGGCAAACTGAAGCTTTCTTT. Its translation: CASSGTGQTEAFF.

The chain has TRBV29-1 and TRBJ2-1; 10 bases are shared with TRBD2. CDR3 length: 16 residues. Germline lookup yields CDR1 SQVTM and CDR2 ANQGSEA. The V segment lost 4 bases and the J segment 3 bases; nucleotides outside the gene matches: 9. The CDR3 coding sequence is TGCAGCGTTGGGGGCTCCCGGACTAGCGGCTACAATGAGCAGTTCTTC. This codes for CSVGGSRTSGYNEQFF.

Worth noting for this clonotype: Germline and junction disagree at one end, which may indicate a read error. The CDR3, as DNA: TGTGCCCGCAGCGACAGTGGGATCTGGGGTGAAGCTTTCTTT. Protein: CARSDSGIWGEAFF. This chain links TRBV2 with TRBJ1-1, with D possibly TRBD1 on 5 matching bases. The CDR3 is made up of 14 amino acids. Per the germline V gene, CDR1 is SNHLY and CDR2 is FYNNEI.

This clonotype was found a few times. This chain links TRBV5-5 with TRBJ1-1, with a tentative D call TRBD1 (6 bases). V was cut by 0 bases and J by 6 bases, with 9 bases left in between. The CDR3 loop spans 13 amino acids. Looked up from germline, CDR1 is SGHKS and CDR2 is YYEKEE (reference sequence). The CDR3: CASSLARTAEAFF. DNA for the CDR3: TGTGCCAGCAGCTTGGCCAGGACAGCTGAAGCTTTCTTT. The complete variable domain, with remaining parts taken from reference TRBV5-5 and TRBJ1-1, reads DAGVTQSPTHLIKTRGQQVTLRCSPISGHKSVSWYQQVLGQGPQFIFQYYEKEERGRGNFPDRFSARQFPNYSSELNVNALLLGDSALYLCASSLARTAEAFFGQGTRLTVV.

This clonotype was recorded at least ten times. The chain carries TRBV4-3 and TRBJ2-3; D not certain. This CDR3 has 15 amino acids. Germline V lookup: CDR1 LGHNA, CDR2 YSLEER. V lost 0 bases and J lost 0, with 7 bases in between. The CDR3 DNA reads as TGCGCCAGCAGCCAAGATACTGTGAGCACAGATACGCAGTATTTT. It translates to CASSQDTVSTDTQYF.

This clonotype showed up just a few times. The CDR3 reads CASSQGFGTSGVDTQYF. The CDR3 DNA sequence: TGCGCCAGCAGCCAAGGCTTTGGGACTAGCGGGGTAGATACGCAGTATTTT. This sequence joins TRBV4-1 and TRBJ2-3; 13 bases map to TRBD2. Germline V gene lookup returns CDR1 MGHRA and CDR2 YSYEKL. CDR3 length: 17 amino acids. Losses at the gene ends were 1 base for V and 5 bases for J; bases not matched to a gene: 6.